The TCR beta chain described here comes from a study of blood T cell repertoires in COVID-19 (dated by TCRdb to the early 2020s). About the study as a whole: Samples covering the acute and convalescent phases of COVID-19 were provided by collaborators in the United States, Italy and Spain. The dataset comprised deeply sampled blood TCRbeta repertoires from subjects exposed to, actively infected with, or recovered from COVID-19. The samples were drawn from two sources: the first 160 participants of the ongoing ImmuneRACE study, and 1,200 or so subjects contributed by 6 global collaborators. A freely available public database, intended as a resource for researchers studying the immune response to SARS-CoV-2, is where the repertoires were released. The material from the prospective study consisted of cDNA or gDNA derived from T cells, B-cell-depleted T cells, or PBMCs. Where available, HLA class I and class II types were obtained from metadata supplied by the sample provider rather than from assay-based typing. Nearly every sample came with metadata listing a de-identified subject ID, COVID-19 status, age in years and sex.

TCRbeta CDR3 regions were amplified from genomic DNA using the immunoSEQ Assay, a bias-controlled multiplex PCR. From the authors' description of their analysis: Within the assay, amplification of reference gene primers was used to estimate how many nucleated cells each sample contained. To quantify the absolute abundance of each unique TCRbeta CDR3 rearrangement, sequence reads were collapsed and filtered. For each sample, productive Simpson clonality was calculated as the square root of Simpson's diversity index over productive rearrangements. Imported from immuneACCESS, the table was reduced by TCRdb to in-frame sequences with V and J called. These copies leave out some clones; in studies compared against another copy, an unresolved V gene accounts for under half, and the cause of the remainder is not known. That table gives V, J and clone size, and the DNA gave D and trimming. This sample is represented by 250,000 to 300,000 clones; about 88% of them were singletons. Around 4.1% of the sample comes from the top ten.

The investigation overall reported the following: Clinical and demographic metadata were provided uncurated, with the amount varying by source and participant.

Participants in the prospective study were aged roughly 18 to 90 years, lived in 24 United States geographic areas, and enrolled through a virtual design. Cohort assignment in the prospective study relied on participant-reported clinical history from a screening survey and a study questionnaire. In the prospective study, mobile phlebotomists collected whole blood, serum and a nasopharyngeal or oropharyngeal swab from each participant. Over an approximately 2-month period, participants in the prospective study had the option of providing additional blood draws and questionnaires. Prospective study blood samples were shipped either frozen or at room temperature before DNA extraction. The germline V gene provides CDR1 SGDLS and CDR2 YYNGEE. Including the terminal cysteine and phenylalanine, the CDR3 comprises 16 residues. Only the CDR3 DNA stays, 48 bases, in frame from base 1. The V and J ends are trimmed by 0 bases and 6 bases, leaving 17 bases between them.

Comment on this clone: Its antigen is currently not known. Base quality data are lacking; no much larger clone is found one base away.

Material for sequencing was PBMCs or T cells enriched from blood (not recorded which). The V gene is TRBV9 and the J gene is TRBJ2-3; no D gene is confidently identified. This clonotype originated in a man aged 30 to 39 with acute COVID-19. The sequence in DNA is TGTGCCAGCAGCGTAGTAGAGGCTGGCTTAGCCGATACGCAGTATTTT. This translates into CASSVVEAGLADTQYF.